This is a list of T cell receptor beta chains from one sample in a study of blood T cell repertoires in COVID-19. Assay used: immunoSEQ multiplex PCR; TCRdb lists only in-frame clones, some missing. Among some 180,000 clones, about 89% were seen once, and the ten largest hold about 6.7%. Material: peripheral blood. The receptors here all came from a man aged 35 to 55 with acute or convalescent COVID-19. CDR3s include the opening cysteine and the closing phenylalanine or tryptophan. D genes are given only for firm matches. Size tells how often a clone was seen (once, few, many) or the class of an expanded clone, and some rows leave it out.

TRBV19,.,TRBJ1-4,once,CASSIDRRNEKLFF,TGTGCCAGTAGTATCGACAGACGGAATGAAAAACTGTTTTTT
TRBV7-9,TRBD1,TRBJ2-7,.,CASSPQGARGYEQYF,TGTGCCAGCAGCCCACAGGGGGCGCGGGGTTACGAGCAGTACTTC
TRBV6-2/TRBV6-3,.,TRBJ1-6,.,CASSYSENSPLHF,TGTGCCAGCAGTTACTCGGAGAATTCACCCCTCCACTTT
TRBV6-2/TRBV6-3,.,TRBJ1-1,.,CASSYTGQNTEAFF,TGTGCCAGCAGTTATACAGGGCAGAACACTGAAGCTTTCTTT
TRBV18,TRBD1,TRBJ1-1,.,CASSPKGQGGDTEAFF,TGTGCCAGCTCACCGAAAGGACAGGGTGGAGACACTGAAGCTTTCTTT
TRBV1,.,TRBJ1-5,.,CTSSGARADQPQHF,TGCACCAGCAGCGGCGCCAGGGCCGATCAGCCCCAGCATTTT
TRBV21-1,.,TRBJ1-3,.,CASSKAPRVRYYHSGNTIYF,TGTGCCAGCAGCAAAGCCCCCAGGGTTCGATACTATCACTCTGGAAACACCATATATTTT
TRBV19,.,TRBJ2-3,.,CASKSAGSTDTQYF,TGTGCCAGTAAGTCGGCGGGGAGCACAGATACGCAGTATTTT
TRBV19,.,TRBJ2-3,.,CASSIAAGGDTQYF,TGTGCCAGTAGTATAGCCGCCGGGGGAGATACGCAGTATTTT
TRBV6-5,TRBD1,TRBJ2-7,.,CASSHGTVDLYEQYF,TGTGCCAGCAGCCACGGGACAGTCGACCTCTACGAGCAGTACTTC
TRBV5-5,TRBD1,TRBJ1-1,.,CASTPTGYTEAFF,TGTGCCAGCACGCCGACAGGGTACACTGAAGCTTTCTTT
TRBV28,.,TRBJ1-2,.,CASSLGGFNGYTF,TGTGCCAGCAGTTTAGGAGGGTTCAATGGCTACACCTTC
TRBV5-1,TRBD1,TRBJ2-2,.,CASSWTGGGNTGELFF,TGCGCCAGCAGCTGGACAGGGGGCGGAAACACCGGGGAGCTGTTTTTT
TRBV12-3/TRBV12-4,.,TRBJ2-4,.,CASSITRDIQYF,TGTGCCAGCAGCATTACTAGGGACATTCAGTACTTC
TRBV6-4,TRBD1,TRBJ1-1,.,CASSLTGDVTEAFF,TGTGCCAGCAGTCTGACAGGGGACGTCACTGAAGCTTTCTTT
TRBV19,TRBD1,TRBJ1-5,.,CATAGQGSNQPQHF,TGTGCCACCGCGGGACAGGGATCAAATCAGCCCCAGCATTTT
TRBV6-5,TRBD2,TRBJ2-1,.,CASSHGRGDNEQFF,TGTGCCAGCAGCCACGGGCGGGGGGACAATGAGCAGTTCTTC
TRBV7-9,TRBD1,TRBJ2-1,.,CASSLVGTGGAGEQFF,TGTGCCAGCAGCTTAGTAGGGACAGGGGGCGCGGGGGAGCAGTTCTTC
TRBV28,TRBD1,TRBJ1-6,.,CASSAGQGNSPLHF,TGTGCCAGCAGTGCCGGACAGGGAAATTCACCCCTCCACTTT
TRBV30,.,TRBJ2-7,.,CAWSSQTPHEQYF,TGTGCCTGGAGTTCACAGACACCCCACGAGCAGTACTTC
TRBV5-8,.,TRBJ1-5,.,CASSLARRRSNQPQHF,TGTGCCAGCAGCTTGGCCCGTAGGCGGTCCAATCAGCCCCAGCATTTT
TRBV5-1,.,TRBJ1-6,.,CASSLAGPGNSPLHF,TGCGCCAGCAGCTTGGCAGGGCCCGGGAATTCACCCCTCCACTTT
TRBV18,TRBD2,TRBJ2-2,.,CASSWTSGGTGELFF,TGTGCCAGCTCGTGGACTAGCGGGGGTACCGGGGAGCTGTTTTTT
TRBV10-3,TRBD2,TRBJ2-1,.,CAIRGLAGGYYNEQFF,TGTGCCATCCGGGGACTAGCGGGGGGCTATTACAATGAGCAGTTCTTC
TRBV28,.,TRBJ1-1,once,CASSSHTGILGEAFF,TGTGCCAGCAGTTCGCATACAGGGATTTTAGGCGAAGCTTTCTTT
TRBV12-3/TRBV12-4,.,TRBJ2-2,.,CASTDSVAGELFF,TGTGCCAGCACCGATAGCGTGGCCGGGGAGCTGTTTTTT
TRBV30,TRBD2,TRBJ2-5,.,CAWTSGGAWETQYF,TGTGCCTGGACTAGCGGGGGGGCCTGGGAGACCCAGTACTTC
TRBV6-5,.,TRBJ2-7,.,CASGGGYEQYF,TGTGCCAGCGGGGGAGGTTACGAGCAGTACTTC
TRBV9,TRBD2,TRBJ2-3,.,CASSVYSGGQDTQYF,TGTGCCAGCAGCGTATACTCGGGGGGGCAAGATACGCAGTATTTT
TRBV7-2,.,TRBJ2-6,.,CASSLRGQSFGANVLTF,TGTGCCAGCAGCTTAAGGGGACAATCATTTGGGGCCAACGTCCTGACTTTC
TRBV16,.,TRBJ1-4,.,CASSQSREKLFF,TGTGCCAGCAGCCAATCGCGTGAAAAACTGTTTTTT
TRBV5-4,TRBD2,TRBJ2-1,.,CASSSPAGGPNEQFF,TGTGCCAGCAGCTCGCCAGCGGGGGGGCCCAATGAGCAGTTCTTC
TRBV29-1,.,TRBJ1-3,.,CSVALSGNTIYF,TGCAGCGTTGCACTCTCCGGAAACACCATATATTTT
TRBV5-1,TRBD1,TRBJ1-1,.,CASSLVGQVNTEAFF,TGCGCCAGCAGCTTGGTGGGACAGGTGAACACTGAAGCTTTCTTT
TRBV30,.,TRBJ2-6,.,CAWSVLGSGANVLTF,TGTGCCTGGAGTGTACTAGGGTCTGGGGCCAACGTCCTGACTTTC
TRBV4-1,.,TRBJ1-2,.,CASSHTPGANYGYTF,TGCGCCAGCAGCCACACACCGGGAGCTAACTATGGCTACACCTTC
TRBV27,.,TRBJ1-6,.,CASSRQPVGEHSPLHF,TGTGCCAGCAGCCGCCAACCCGTAGGGGAACATTCACCCCTCCACTTT
TRBV28,TRBD2,TRBJ2-6,.,CASSFPGGSGANVLTF,TGTGCCAGCAGTTTTCCCGGGGGGTCTGGGGCCAACGTCCTGACTTTC
TRBV28,.,TRBJ2-7,.,CASSRDSRGDEQYF,TGTGCCAGCAGTAGGGACTCTAGAGGGGACGAGCAGTACTTC
TRBV7-9,.,TRBJ1-5,.,CASSSGGVSVQPQHF,TGTGCCAGCAGCTCCGGGGGGGTTAGCGTTCAGCCCCAGCATTTT
TRBV10-3,TRBD2,TRBJ2-3,.,CAIGSEPGRDTQYF,TGTGCCATAGGCAGCGAGCCCGGGAGGGATACGCAGTATTTT
TRBV24-1,.,TRBJ2-7,.,CATSGVNSYEQYF,TGTGCCACCAGTGGAGTGAACTCCTACGAGCAGTACTTC
TRBV25-1,.,TRBJ1-1,.,CASSDLEASTEAFF,TGTGCCAGCAGTGACCTAGAGGCGAGCACTGAAGCTTTCTTT
TRBV18,TRBD2,TRBJ2-1,.,CASSRGGDEQFF,TGTGCCAGCTCACGGGGAGGGGATGAGCAGTTCTTC
TRBV12-5,.,TRBJ1-3,.,CASGLLKQTHSGNTIYF,TGTGCTAGTGGTTTGTTAAAACAGACCCACTCTGGAAACACCATATATTTT
TRBV25-1,TRBD1,TRBJ1-6,.,CASSESSGTAYNSPLHF,TGTGCCAGCAGTGAATCTTCCGGGACAGCCTATAATTCACCCCTCCACTTT
TRBV27,.,TRBJ2-1,.,CASSLMGSSYNEQFF,TGTGCCAGCAGTTTAATGGGGAGCTCCTACAATGAGCAGTTCTTC
TRBV5-1,TRBD1,TRBJ1-2,once,CASSPIIQGEDGYTF,TGCGCCAGCAGCCCGATCATTCAGGGGGAGGATGGCTACACCTTC
TRBV4-1,TRBD1,TRBJ2-1,.,CASSRPGTGGYNEQFF,TGCGCCAGCAGCCGACCCGGGACAGGGGGTTATAATGAGCAGTTCTTC
TRBV6-5,TRBD2,TRBJ2-1,.,CASSSLGGRDEQFF,TGTGCCAGCAGTTCGTTGGGGGGGAGGGATGAGCAGTTCTTC
TRBV4-1,TRBD2,TRBJ2-7,.,CASSQVGGNYEQYF,TGCGCCAGCAGCCAAGTGGGGGGGAACTACGAGCAGTACTTC
TRBV28,.,TRBJ1-2,.,CASTIPTRGGGYTF,TGTGCCAGCACCATTCCAACCCGGGGAGGAGGCTACACCTTC
TRBV5-1,TRBD1,TRBJ2-4,.,CASSLEGTGLAKNIQYF,TGCGCCAGCAGCTTGGAAGGGACAGGGCTAGCCAAAAACATTCAGTACTTC
TRBV5-6,.,TRBJ1-1,few,CASSPADSFKTEAFF,TGTGCCAGCAGCCCTGCGGACAGTTTTAAAACTGAAGCTTTCTTT
TRBV19,.,TRBJ2-7,.,CASSIEPGAYEQYF,TGTGCCAGTAGTATAGAGCCAGGGGCCTACGAGCAGTACTTC
TRBV5-5,.,TRBJ1-2,.,CASSLEPGDPYGYTF,TGTGCCAGCAGCTTGGAGCCAGGGGACCCCTATGGCTACACCTTC
TRBV5-4,TRBD1,TRBJ2-2,.,CASSLGSTGGTGELFF,TGTGCCAGCAGCTTGGGATCGACAGGGGGTACCGGGGAGCTGTTTTTT
TRBV30,TRBD1,TRBJ1-1,.,CAWSPAGGSEAFF,TGTGCCTGGAGCCCGGCAGGGGGCAGTGAAGCTTTCTTT
TRBV18,TRBD2,TRBJ2-2,once,CASSPRIAGENTGELFF,TGTGCCAGCTCACCACGAATAGCGGGGGAGAACACCGGGGAGCTGTTTTTT